Listed below are T cell receptor beta chains from one sample, sequenced in a study of molecular identifiers for immune sequencing clone quantification. TCRdb re-called the PCR reads with MiXCR, one entry per CDR3 protein. Here the sample spans under 600,000 distinct CDR3 sequences, around 23% being singletons. The source material was naive CD8+ T cells from blood, with Jurkat cell RNA spiked in. The receptors shown here come from a human donor in good health. Some libraries in this study had Jurkat cell RNA spiked in. The CDR3 runs from the conserved cysteine through the conserved F or W. Each record gives: clone size, D gene, V gene, J gene, CDR3 protein, CDR3 DNA. A D gene is named only where the DNA matches it firmly. Some rows mark clone size as missing; the rest say once, few, many or name a class of expanded clone.

clone size: many; D gene: TRBD2; V gene: TRBV20-1; J gene: TRBJ2-7; CDR3 protein: CSAHGLAGLSSYEQYF; CDR3 DNA: TGCAGTGCCCACGGACTAGCGGGATTAAGCTCCTACGAGCAGTACTTC
clone size: many; D gene: NA; V gene: TRBV6-5; J gene: TRBJ2-1; CDR3 protein: CASSPLSEFDEQFF; CDR3 DNA: TGTGCCAGCAGTCCCCTTTCTGAGTTTGATGAGCAGTTCTTC
clone size: few; D gene: TRBD2; V gene: TRBV12-3/TRBV12-4; J gene: TRBJ2-3; CDR3 protein: CASSPRLANVDTQYF; CDR3 DNA: TGTGCCAGCAGCCCTAGACTAGCTAATGTGGATACGCAGTATTTT
clone size: few; D gene: NA; V gene: TRBV24-1; J gene: TRBJ2-3; CDR3 protein: CATSDFPSTDTQYF; CDR3 DNA: TGTGCCACCAGTGATTTTCCCAGCACAGATACGCAGTATTTT
clone size: many; D gene: TRBD1; V gene: TRBV24-1; J gene: TRBJ2-1; CDR3 protein: CATSDLNDRGEQFF; CDR3 DNA: TGTGCCACCAGTGATTTGAATGACAGGGGTGAGCAGTTCTTC
clone size: few; D gene: NA; V gene: TRBV7-9; J gene: TRBJ1-1; CDR3 protein: CASSLERRLYTEAFF; CDR3 DNA: TGTGCCAGCAGCTTGGAACGAAGGCTATACACTGAAGCTTTCTTT
clone size: NA; D gene: NA; V gene: TRBV3-1; J gene: TRBJ2-2; CDR3 protein: CASSSDRRDTGELFF; CDR3 DNA: TGTGCCAGCAGCTCGGACCGCAGGGACACCGGGGAGCTGTTTTTT
clone size: NA; D gene: NA; V gene: TRBV11-2; J gene: TRBJ2-7; CDR3 protein: CASSLGATDAREQYF; CDR3 DNA: TGTGCCAGCAGCTTAGGGGCTACCGACGCCCGCGAGCAGTACTTC
clone size: many; D gene: NA; V gene: TRBV29-1; J gene: TRBJ2-7; CDR3 protein: CSVDAGDGTYEQYF; CDR3 DNA: TGCAGCGTTGACGCCGGGGACGGGACCTACGAGCAGTACTTC
clone size: few; D gene: NA; V gene: TRBV18; J gene: TRBJ2-6; CDR3 protein: CASPTTEGTGANVLTF; CDR3 DNA: TGTGCCAGCCCGACGACAGAAGGAACTGGGGCCAACGTCCTGACTTTC
clone size: few; D gene: NA; V gene: TRBV9; J gene: TRBJ2-3; CDR3 protein: CASSAGVLGTDTQYF; CDR3 DNA: TGTGCCAGCAGCGCTGGAGTTCTTGGCACAGATACGCAGTATTTT
clone size: NA; D gene: TRBD1; V gene: TRBV12-3/TRBV12-4; J gene: TRBJ2-5; CDR3 protein: CASRSSRQGEETQYF; CDR3 DNA: TGTGCCAGCAGGTCCTCCCGACAGGGAGAAGAGACCCAGTACTTC
clone size: NA; D gene: TRBD1; V gene: TRBV5-6; J gene: TRBJ2-3; CDR3 protein: CASTRRTGADTQYF; CDR3 DNA: TGCGCCAGCACCCGGAGGACAGGGGCAGATACGCAGTATTTT
clone size: NA; D gene: TRBD2; V gene: TRBV4-3; J gene: TRBJ2-3; CDR3 protein: CASSQIHGGAGGTDTQYF; CDR3 DNA: TGCGCCAGCAGCCAAATTCATGGGGGTGCGGGGGGCACAGATACGCAGTATTTT
clone size: NA; D gene: TRBD1; V gene: TRBV4-2; J gene: TRBJ1-3; CDR3 protein: CASSQDIGGQGFTGNTIYF; CDR3 DNA: TGTGCCAGCAGCCAAGATATTGGGGGACAGGGGTTTACTGGAAACACCATATATTTT
clone size: NA; D gene: NA; V gene: TRBV20-1; J gene: TRBJ1-5; CDR3 protein: CSTPGEDQPQHF; CDR3 DNA: TGCAGTACCCCAGGGGAGGACCAGCCCCAGCATTTT
clone size: NA; D gene: NA; V gene: TRBV7-6; J gene: TRBJ1-4; CDR3 protein: CASSARDASEKLFF; CDR3 DNA: TGTGCCAGCAGCGCCCGGGACGCGAGTGAAAAACTGTTTTTT
clone size: many; D gene: NA; V gene: TRBV30; J gene: TRBJ2-2; CDR3 protein: CAWSGGPAGELFF; CDR3 DNA: TGTGCCTGGAGTGGGGGTCCCGCCGGGGAGCTGTTTTTT
clone size: NA; D gene: TRBD2; V gene: TRBV20-1; J gene: TRBJ2-3; CDR3 protein: CSARDLGTSFTDTQYF; CDR3 DNA: TGCAGTGCTAGAGATCTCGGGACTAGCTTCACAGATACGCAGTATTTT
clone size: NA; D gene: TRBD2; V gene: TRBV20-1; J gene: TRBJ2-5; CDR3 protein: CSAREWTSGRQQETQYF; CDR3 DNA: TGCAGTGCTAGAGAGTGGACTAGCGGGAGACAACAAGAGACCCAGTACTTC
clone size: few; D gene: NA; V gene: TRBV20-1; J gene: TRBJ2-7; CDR3 protein: CSARDTLYGTYEQYF; CDR3 DNA: TGCAGTGCTAGAGATACCCTGTACGGAACCTACGAGCAGTACTTC
clone size: NA; D gene: NA; V gene: TRBV7-8; J gene: TRBJ2-4; CDR3 protein: CASSPRTTHPKNIQYF; CDR3 DNA: TGTGCCAGCAGCCCCAGGACTACCCACCCCAAAAACATTCAGTACTTC
clone size: few; D gene: TRBD1; V gene: TRBV7-2; J gene: TRBJ1-1; CDR3 protein: CASSLGTGALNTEAFF; CDR3 DNA: TGTGCCAGCAGCTTAGGTACAGGGGCACTGAACACTGAAGCTTTCTTT
clone size: NA; D gene: TRBD2; V gene: TRBV28; J gene: TRBJ2-7; CDR3 protein: CASSLPGSGIYEQYF; CDR3 DNA: TGTGCCAGCAGCCTACCTGGAAGCGGGATCTACGAGCAGTACTTC
clone size: many; D gene: TRBD1; V gene: TRBV4-1; J gene: TRBJ1-2; CDR3 protein: CASSQMRDRSSGYTF; CDR3 DNA: TGCGCCAGCAGCCAAATGCGGGACAGGTCATCTGGCTACACCTTC
clone size: few; D gene: NA; V gene: TRBV30; J gene: TRBJ2-5; CDR3 protein: CAYNRGARETQYF; CDR3 DNA: TGTGCCTACAACCGGGGTGCACGAGAGACCCAGTACTTC